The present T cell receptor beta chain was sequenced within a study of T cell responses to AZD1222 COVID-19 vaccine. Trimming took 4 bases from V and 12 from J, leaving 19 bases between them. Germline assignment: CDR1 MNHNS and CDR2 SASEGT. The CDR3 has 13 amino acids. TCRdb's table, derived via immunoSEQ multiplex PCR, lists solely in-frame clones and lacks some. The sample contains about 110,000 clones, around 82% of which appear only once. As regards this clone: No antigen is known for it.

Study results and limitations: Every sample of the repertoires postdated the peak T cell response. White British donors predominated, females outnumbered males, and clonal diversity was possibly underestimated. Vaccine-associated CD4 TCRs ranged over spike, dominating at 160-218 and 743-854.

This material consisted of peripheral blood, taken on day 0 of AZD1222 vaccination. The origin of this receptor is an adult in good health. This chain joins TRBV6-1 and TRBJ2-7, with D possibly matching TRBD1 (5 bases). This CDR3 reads CASSGQSSFIAYF. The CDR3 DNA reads TGTGCCAGCAGTGGACAGTCTTCTTTTATAGCGTACTTC.